A single sample is the source of the 3 T cell receptor beta chains below, sequenced in a study of T cell changes during pregnancy in multiple sclerosis. The protocol was immunoSEQ multiplex PCR, while the TCRdb copy is restricted to in-frame clones and leaves out a portion. Of roughly 50,000 clones detected, roughly 92% appear once; the ten largest clones hold around 0.25%. This material consisted of CD4+ T cells from peripheral blood mononuclear cells, taken in the third trimester of pregnancy. These receptors all stem from a female donor with multiple sclerosis, enrolled in a pregnancy study.

V gene TRBV5-1 combines with J gene TRBJ2-3, with D tentatively TRBD1 (5 bases). The CDR3 is 15 residues long. CDR1 and CDR2 (germline): SGHRS, YFSETQ. Trimming shortened V by 4 bases and J by 3 bases, and 15 bases separated the two germline ends. The CDR3 DNA sequence: TGCGCCAGCAGCAATTTTTTTGGACAAACAGATACGCAGTATTTT. It encodes CASSNFFGQTDTQYF.

V and J are TRBV10-2 and TRBJ2-3, with D possibly TRBD2 on 5 matching bases. The CDR3 consists of 12 residues. Per the germline V gene, CDR1 is WSHSY and CDR2 is SAAADI. Trimming stripped 6 bases from V and 5 bases from J, with 9 bases between. The CDR3 is CASSGEKDTQYF. CDR3 nucleotides: TGCGCCAGCAGCGGGGAGAAAGATACGCAGTATTTT.

V usage is TRBV5-1 and J usage is TRBJ1-1; D is ambiguous. V lost 4 bases and J lost 8, with 12 bases in between. CDR3 length equals 12 residues. Germline CDR1 SGHRS, CDR2 YFSETQ. The CDR3 region is CASSETPSEAFF. The CDR3 nucleotides read TGCGCCAGCAGCGAGACACCCTCAGAAGCTTTCTTT.